A single T cell receptor beta chain is shown here with its context. Its antigen remains undetermined. Base-call qualities are not available, and no considerably larger clone is one nucleotide away. CDR1 and CDR2 (SGHNT, YENEEA) derive from the germline V gene. V ends up 6 bases short and J 2 bases short, with an unmatched junction base count of 1. The CDR3 goes from the cysteine to the phenylalanine over 13 residues. CDR3 DNA is the only sequence kept; it has 39 bases, read in frame from the first base. TCRbeta CDR3 regions were amplified from genomic DNA using the immunoSEQ Assay, a bias-controlled multiplex PCR. Per the original workflow: The number of nucleated cells in each sample was estimated by amplification of reference gene primers within the assay. To quantify the absolute abundance of each unique TCRbeta CDR3 rearrangement, sequence reads were collapsed and filtered. For each sample, productive Simpson clonality was calculated as the square root of Simpson's diversity index across productive rearrangements. In TCRdb, the immuneACCESS table is reduced to in-frame sequences with V and J assigned. These tables do not hold every clone; where another copy was compared, an unresolved V gene accounts for under half, and the others remain unexplained. From that table come the V and J calls and clone size; the DNA was used to work out D and trimming. The sample yields some 200,000 clones; 75% to 85% were counted once. The top ten clones comprise around 9% of the sample.

This specimen comes from a study of blood T cell repertoires in COVID-19 (dated by TCRdb to 2020 to 2022). About the investigation overall: Samples from collaborators originated in the United States, Italy and Spain and spanned both the acute and convalescent phases of COVID-19. The material from the prospective study consisted of cDNA or gDNA derived from T cells, B-cell-depleted T cells, or PBMCs. Nearly every sample came with metadata listing a de-identified subject ID, COVID-19 status, age in years and sex. The dataset comprised deeply sampled blood TCRbeta repertoires from subjects exposed to, actively infected with, or recovered from COVID-19. The repertoires were released in a freely available public database intended as a resource for research on the immune response to SARS-CoV-2. Samples were obtained from the ongoing ImmuneRACE study (first 160 participants) and from 950 to 1,500 subjects provided by 6 global collaborators. Where HLA class I and class II types were available, the types were taken from metadata supplied by the sample provider, not from assay-based typing. The research as a whole found: Clinical and demographic metadata were provided uncurated, with the amount varying by source and participant.

Participants in the prospective study were enrolled through a virtual design, were aged about 18 to 100 years, and lived in fewer than 30 United States geographic areas. In the prospective study, participants were assigned to cohorts based on the clinical history participants reported in a screening survey and a study questionnaire. ImmuneRACE Cohort 3 recovered participants were defined by two consecutive negative NP/OP PCR tests, healthcare professional clearance, or symptom resolution. In the prospective study, mobile phlebotomists collected whole blood, serum and a nasopharyngeal or oropharyngeal swab from each participant. Participants in the prospective study had the option to provide additional blood draws and questionnaires over a 2-month period. Prospective study blood samples were shipped either frozen or at room temperature before DNA extraction.

Recombination joined TRBV11-3 with TRBJ2-1, with 7 central nucleotides matching TRBD2. Source material: PBMCs or T cells enriched from blood (not recorded which). This clonotype was obtained from a man aged 40-55 years who had recovered from COVID-19. The nucleotide sequence reads TGTGCCAGCAGAGGACTAGCCTACAATGAGCAGTTCTTC. Protein translation: CASRGLAYNEQFF.